These 21 T cell receptor beta chains were sequenced from one sample in a study of human T cells and chemical hapten exposure. MiXCR was run by TCRdb on the RACE reads, yielding one entry per CDR3 protein. Of roughly 94,000 distinct CDR3 sequences listed, approximately 9.3% are singletons. Time point meaning: patch test 2, 6 weeks after DPC sensitization. The treatment denotes: therapeutic diphenylcyclopropenone sensitization with weekly scalp DPC. The specimen was whole blood, collected in connection with sensitization to the hapten diphenylcyclopropenone (DPC). These receptors were taken from a woman between 35 and 50 years old with alopecia areata. Some clones in this sample may be carry-over from other donors' samples.

This clonotype was counted many times. The chain combines TRBV19 with TRBJ1-5, with 7 nucleotides matching TRBD1. The CDR3 contains 15 residues. Germline V lookup: CDR1 LNHDA, CDR2 SQIVND (reference sequence). J was trimmed by 0 bases and V by 11 bases; bases with no gene match: 10. CDR3 amino acids: CAATTQGSSNQPQHF. The CDR3 nucleotides read TGTGCCGCCACCACACAGGGGAGTAGCAATCAGCCCCAGCATTTT.

This clonotype was recorded at least ten times. This chain uses TRBV19 with TRBJ1-2, with D hard to call. Germline V gene lookup returns CDR1 LNHDA and CDR2 SQIVND (reference sequence). The CDR3 loop spans 13 amino acids. Trimming pared 6 bases from V and 5 bases from J, leaving 13 bases between. As DNA, the CDR3 is TGTGCCAGTAGAGCCCCGGGAATTTATGGCTACACCTTC. Its protein is CASRAPGIYGYTF.

In this sample, this clonotype turned up many times. This chain joins TRBV2 and TRBJ2-5; 7 bases agree with TRBD1. J was trimmed by 2 bases and V by 5 bases; bases with no gene match: 8. The germline V gene has CDR1 SNHLY and CDR2 FYNNEI. The CDR3 is made up of 15 amino acids. The CDR3 sequence is CASSWTGIQQETQYF. The CDR3 DNA reads TGTGCCAGCAGTTGGACAGGTATCCAACAAGAGACCCAGTACTTC.

This clonotype was counted at least ten times. The gene calls are TRBV29-1 and TRBJ2-3; no clear D gene. V was trimmed by 2 bases and J by 0 bases, leaving 3 bases between them. From germline, CDR1 is SQVTM and CDR2 ANQGSEA. The CDR3 contains 12 residues. The CDR3 DNA follows: TGCAGCGTTGAACCTAGCACAGATACGCAGTATTTT. This translates into CSVEPSTDTQYF.

At least ten counts were recorded for this clonotype. V is TRBV27 and J is TRBJ2-7; TRBD2 is a possible D gene (5 bases). Germline V CDR1 and CDR2: MNHEY, SMNVEV (reference sequence). Trimming left V 5 bases short and J 2 bases short, with 13 bases between. This CDR3 is 14 amino acids long. The CDR3 protein is CASSPREGPYEQYF. The CDR3 DNA reads as TGTGCCAGCAGTCCCCGCGAGGGCCCCTACGAGCAGTACTTC.

This clonotype has more than one count but fewer than ten. The chain couples TRBV10-3 to TRBJ1-1; D is unresolved. This CDR3 region has 16 residues. The V gene lost 0 bases and the J gene lost 1 base, with 12 bases spanning the gap. The germline CDR1 and CDR2 sequences are ENHRY and SYGVKD. The CDR3 DNA sequence: TGTGCCATCAGTGAGTCGACCTATAAATCGAACACTGAAGCTTTCTTT. Encoded protein: CAISESTYKSNTEAFF.

In this sample, this clonotype turned up many times. CDR3 loop: CASSLFWGVNQPQHF. DNA for the CDR3: TGTGCCAGCAGTTTATTTTGGGGGGTGAACCAGCCCCAGCATTTT. This rearrangement joins TRBV27 to TRBJ1-5; D perhaps matches TRBD1 (5 bases). The V gene lost 1 base and the J gene lost 7 bases, with 14 bases spanning the gap. Germline V gives CDR1 MNHEY, CDR2 SMNVEV (reference sequence). CDR3 length equals 15 residues.

In its sample, this clonotype was seen many times. The genes are TRBV28 and TRBJ2-5, with D tentatively TRBD2 (8 bases). Germline CDR1 and CDR2: MDHEN and SYDVKM. V lost 4 bases to trimming and J lost 5 bases, with 23 bases between them. The CDR3 covers 17 residues. The CDR3 sequence is CASSYRLAIQGDETQYF. The CDR3, as DNA: TGTGCCAGCAGTTATCGACTAGCGATCCAGGGGGATGAGACCCAGTACTTC. Full variable domain (outside the CDR3, taken from reference TRBV28 and TRBJ2-5): DVKVTQSSRYLVKRTGEKVFLECVQDMDHENMFWYRQDPGLGLRLIYFSYDVKMKEKGDIPEGYSVSREKKERFSLILESASTNQTSMYLCASSYRLAIQGDETQYFGPGTRLLVL.

This clonotype occurred a few times. V and J are TRBV6-2 or TRBV6-3 and TRBJ2-3; D perhaps matches TRBD1 (6 bases). The germline V gene encodes CDR1 MNHEY and CDR2 SVGEGT. There are 13 residues in the CDR3. Trimming pared 1 base from V and 7 bases from J, leaving 9 bases between. This CDR3 is CASSYLQGNTQYF. The CDR3, as DNA: TGTGCCAGCAGTTACTTGCAGGGGAATACGCAGTATTTT.

A few counts support this clonotype. The chain carries TRBV28 and TRBJ2-1, with D uncertain. Deletions cut 2 bases from V and 7 bases from J, with 15 bases between. The CDR3 contains 15 residues. Germline values: CDR1 MDHEN, CDR2 SYDVKM. The CDR3 is CASSLGGALRNEQFF. CDR3 DNA sequence: TGTGCCAGCAGTTTAGGCGGAGCCCTACGGAATGAGCAGTTCTTC.

In DNA form, the CDR3 reads TGCGCCAGCAGCCAAGGGGGAGGGAGGTTCTACAATGAGCAGTTCTTC. This codes for CASSQGGGRFYNEQFF. This chain uses TRBV4-3 with TRBJ2-1; 7 nucleotides match TRBD2. The CDR3 covers 16 residues. Per germline, CDR1 LGHNA and CDR2 YSLEER. J gave up 3 bases and V 1 base, and 6 bases lay outside the gene matches.

This clonotype was detected ten times or more. The chain combines TRBV29-1 with TRBJ1-1; possibly TRBD1 for D (6 bases). V gave up 4 bases and J gave up 7 bases, with 13 bases separating them. This CDR3 comprises 12 residues. Germline values: CDR1 SQVTM, CDR2 ANQGSEA. Written as DNA, the CDR3 is TGCAGCGTTGCCGGGGGCCCAAATGAAGCTTTCTTT. Its protein product is CSVAGGPNEAFF.

The chain uses TRBV28 and TRBJ1-2, with D hard to call. Trimming cost V 4 bases and J 2 bases, with 8 bases left between them. This CDR3 is built from 13 residues. CDR1 is MDHEN, CDR2 SYDVKM, per germline. DNA of the CDR3: TGTGCCAGCAGTTGGGCCTTAAACTATGGCTACACCTTC. It specifies CASSWALNYGYTF.

Note on this clonotype: A read error may produce the germline difference seen at one junction end. The genes are TRBV4-1 and TRBJ2-7; 15 nucleotides line up with TRBD2. Germline assignment: CDR1 MGHRA and CDR2 YSYEKL. CDR3 size: 19 residues. CDR3 loop: CASSHPGLAGGPASYEQHF. CDR3 sequence (DNA): TGCGCCAGCAGCCACCCCGGACTAGCGGGAGGGCCAGCCTCCTACGAGCAGCACTTC.

This clonotype was detected a few times. The V gene is TRBV20-1, the J gene TRBJ1-6, with TRBD1 matching 7 bases. V gave up 6 bases and J gave up 7 bases; unmatched junction bases: 9. From germline, CDR1 is DFQATT and CDR2 SNEGSKA (reference sequence). This CDR3 comprises 14 residues. The CDR3 reads CSAPPGQSNSPLHF. The CDR3 DNA is TGCAGTGCGCCCCCGGGACAGTCAAATTCACCCCTCCACTTT.

This clonotype showed up just a few times. This may arise from a read error, as a much more abundant clone is one base away. V gene TRBV3-1 combines with J gene TRBJ2-7; D uncertain. The CDR3 length is 11 residues. Germline values: CDR1 LGHDT, CDR2 YNNKEL (reference sequence). V was shortened by 3 bases and J by 3 bases, with 3 bases between the two germline ends. CDR3 coding DNA: TGTGCCAGCAGCCACGGCTACGAGCAGTACTTC. Protein: CASSHGYEQYF.

This clonotype showed up just a few times. The chain has TRBV7-9 and TRBJ1-4; D is unresolved. CDR1 is SEHNR and CDR2 is FQNEAQ in the germline V gene (reference sequence). Deletions cut 2 bases from V and 7 bases from J, with 11 bases between. The CDR3 is 14 residues long. CDR3 in amino acids: CASSLTETVEKLFF. The CDR3 DNA reads TGTGCCAGCAGCTTAACCGAAACCGTTGAAAAACTGTTTTTT.

This clonotype was observed many times. The chain joins TRBV12-3 or TRBV12-4 to TRBJ1-1; 9 nucleotides agree with TRBD1. Trimming took 6 bases from V and 5 from J; bases not matched to a gene: 4. This CDR3 spans 13 amino acids. As DNA, the CDR3 is TGTGCCAGCAGCCAACAGGGGGCGACTGAAGCTTTCTTT. Protein sequence: CASSQQGATEAFF.

In its sample, this clonotype was seen a few times. CDR3 coding DNA: TGTGCCAGCAGTTCCAATCGACAGGGACGCGGAAACACCATATATTTT. As protein: CASSSNRQGRGNTIYF. The chain uses TRBV6-5 and TRBJ1-3; 7 nucleotides agree with TRBD1. The trim removed 4 bases at V and 4 bases at J, leaving 10 bases unmatched. Germline V gene sequence: CDR1 MNHEY, CDR2 SVGAGI. This CDR3 spans 16 amino acids.

The chain couples TRBV29-1 to TRBJ2-1, with a possible D match to TRBD1 (7 bases). The CDR3 is made up of 15 amino acids. V gave up 5 bases and J gave up 0 bases, with 14 bases separating them. CDR1 and CDR2 from the germline V gene are SQVTM and ANQGSEA. In nucleotides, the CDR3 is TGCAGCGTTTCAGGGGGGCCGAGCTCCTACAATGAGCAGTTCTTC. Protein product: CSVSGGPSSYNEQFF.

This chain joins TRBV6-5 and TRBJ2-3, with 9 bases aligning to TRBD1. The germline gives CDR1 MNHEY, CDR2 SVGAGI. The trim removed 6 bases at V and 3 bases at J, leaving 4 bases unmatched. The CDR3 loop spans 14 amino acids. The DNA of the CDR3 is TGTGCCAGCAGCCTTGGGACAGGGACAGATACGCAGTATTTT. It codes for CASSLGTGTDTQYF.